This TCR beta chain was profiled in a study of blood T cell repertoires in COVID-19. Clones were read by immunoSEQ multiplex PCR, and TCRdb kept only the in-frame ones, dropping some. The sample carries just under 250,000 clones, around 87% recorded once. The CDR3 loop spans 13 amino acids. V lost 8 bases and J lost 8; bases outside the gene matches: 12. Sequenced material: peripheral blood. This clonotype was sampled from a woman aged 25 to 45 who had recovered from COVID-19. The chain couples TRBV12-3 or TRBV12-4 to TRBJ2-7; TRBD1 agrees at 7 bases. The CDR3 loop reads CASLPGTEKKQYF. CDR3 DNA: TGTGCCAGCCTACCCGGGACAGAGAAAAAGCAGTACTTC.